Listed below are T cell receptor beta chains from one sample, sequenced in a study of T-cell memory formation after mild COVID-19. TCRdb redid the calling of the 5' RACE reads with MiXCR, one entry per CDR3 protein. Of approximately 340,000 distinct CDR3 sequences listed, 15% to 20% are singletons. The source material was PBMCs or a T cell subset sorted from them (not recorded which). The receptors stem from a young man who had mild COVID-19 (a few samples of this study predate the infection). Cell type and time point are not known. Both conserved end residues are part of each CDR3. Fields, in order: J gene, clone size, D gene, V gene, CDR3 DNA, CDR3 protein. D genes are given only for firm matches. Expanded clones get a size class; other rows say once, few or many, or leave the size out.

J: TRBJ2-1
size: -
D: -
V: TRBV9
DNA: TGTGCCAGCAGCCAGGGGGACGGACTATCGGCGAAGTTCTTC
CDR3: CASSQGDGLSAKFF

J: TRBJ2-2
size: many
D: TRBD2
V: TRBV7-3
DNA: TGTGCCAGCAGCGACGGACGAGGGACTACCAACACCGGGGAGCTGTTTTTT
CDR3: CASSDGRGTTNTGELFF

J: TRBJ1-1
size: -
D: -
V: TRBV7-2
DNA: TGTGCCAGCAGCTCCCCAAGGGGATTGGGCACTGAAGCTTTCTTT
CDR3: CASSSPRGLGTEAFF

J: TRBJ2-1
size: -
D: -
V: TRBV11-3
DNA: TGTGCCAGCAGCCTAGCAGGGGCAGAGGAGCAGTTCTTC
CDR3: CASSLAGAEEQFF

J: TRBJ2-3
size: -
D: -
V: TRBV6-5
DNA: TGTGCCAGCAGCCCAGGACGGCCTGATACGCAGTATTTT
CDR3: CASSPGRPDTQYF

J: TRBJ2-5
size: -
D: -
V: TRBV7-2
DNA: TGTGCCAGCAGCCCGACAGTGGAGACCCAGTACTTC
CDR3: CASSPTVETQYF

J: TRBJ2-3
size: few
D: TRBD2
V: TRBV10-3
DNA: TGTGCCATCAGTGTTCGCGGGGGGGCTCTGGATACGCAGTATTTT
CDR3: CAISVRGGALDTQYF

J: TRBJ2-5
size: -
D: -
V: TRBV20-1
DNA: TGCAGTGCCCCGGACTGGTTTGGGAAGACCCAGTACTTC
CDR3: CSAPDWFGKTQYF

J: TRBJ2-7
size: few
D: -
V: TRBV20-1
DNA: TGCAGCGTGGAGGAGAATTCCTACGAGCAGTACTTC
CDR3: CSVEENSYEQYF

J: TRBJ1-6
size: -
D: -
V: TRBV25-1
DNA: TGTGCCAGCAGTGATTCGGCAGGGGAGGTTTTTTCCTATAATTCACCCCTCCACTTT
CDR3: CASSDSAGEVFSYNSPLHF

J: TRBJ1-1
size: many
D: TRBD1
V: TRBV28
DNA: TGTGCCAGCCGAGTTACCGGGACAGGGGGACTTTCAACTGAAGCTTTCTTT
CDR3: CASRVTGTGGLSTEAFF

J: TRBJ1-1
size: -
D: TRBD1
V: TRBV27
DNA: TGTGCCAGCAGTTTAACTTCAGGCAGGGGGCAAGTTGAAGCTTTCTTT
CDR3: CASSLTSGRGQVEAFF

J: TRBJ1-5
size: -
D: -
V: TRBV5-6
DNA: TGTGCCAGCAGCCGGGACATGAGCAATCAGCCCCAGCATTTT
CDR3: CASSRDMSNQPQHF

J: TRBJ2-5
size: -
D: -
V: TRBV6-6
DNA: TGTGCCAGCAGCCCGACGGGGTGGGACCCGGGGACCCAGTACTTC
CDR3: CASSPTGWDPGTQYF

J: TRBJ2-1
size: -
D: -
V: TRBV12-3/TRBV12-4
DNA: TGTGCCAGCAGTTCCGTGACAGGCGATGAGCAGTTCTTC
CDR3: CASSSVTGDEQFF

J: TRBJ2-6
size: -
D: -
V: TRBV25-1
DNA: TGTGCCACCGGGACTGGGCACTCTGGGGCCAACGTCCTGACTTTC
CDR3: CATGTGHSGANVLTF

J: TRBJ2-5
size: few
D: -
V: TRBV20-1
DNA: TGCAGTGCCTCGGCCGGGGCTAGGGAGACCCAGTACTTC
CDR3: CSASAGARETQYF

J: TRBJ1-2
size: -
D: -
V: TRBV6-2/TRBV6-3
DNA: TGTGCCAGCAGTTACGCCGAAATGGATGGCTACACCTTC
CDR3: CASSYAEMDGYTF

J: TRBJ1-3
size: many
D: TRBD1
V: TRBV20-1
DNA: TGCAGTGCTCGAGATGGGACAGTCTTAAACACCATATATTTT
CDR3: CSARDGTVLNTIYF

J: TRBJ2-7
size: few
D: -
V: TRBV19
DNA: TGTGCCAGTAGTATGAGGGAAAGCTCCTACGAGCAGTACTTC
CDR3: CASSMRESSYEQYF

J: TRBJ1-5
size: few
D: -
V: TRBV24-1
DNA: TGTGCCACCACCAATGGTCCTCGAGGGGGAGGTCAAACGGGATATCAGCCCCAGCATTTT
CDR3: CATTNGPRGGGQTGYQPQHF

J: TRBJ1-6
size: many
D: -
V: TRBV10-3
DNA: TGTGCCATCAGGGACCCAAGACAGACTTATAATTCACCCCTCCACTTT
CDR3: CAIRDPRQTYNSPLHF

J: TRBJ1-2
size: -
D: -
V: TRBV28
DNA: TGTGCCAGCAGTTTAAGAAACTATGGCTACACCTTC
CDR3: CASSLRNYGYTF

J: TRBJ2-3
size: -
D: TRBD2
V: TRBV12-3/TRBV12-4
DNA: TGTGCCAGCAGCCCCAGACTAGCGTTTTCCACAGATACGCAGTATTTT
CDR3: CASSPRLAFSTDTQYF

J: TRBJ1-2
size: few
D: -
V: TRBV3-1
DNA: TGTGCCAGCAGCCTCACAGGGTACTATGGCTACACCTTC
CDR3: CASSLTGYYGYTF

J: TRBJ2-1
size: many
D: -
V: TRBV9
DNA: TGTGCCAGCAGCGTAGGCCCGGGGTACAATGAGCAGTTCTTC
CDR3: CASSVGPGYNEQFF

J: TRBJ1-5
size: few
D: -
V: TRBV12-3/TRBV12-4
DNA: TGTGCCAGCCGCCGGAGGGCGGATCAGCCCCAGCATTTT
CDR3: CASRRRADQPQHF

J: TRBJ1-1
size: few
D: -
V: TRBV4-3
DNA: TGCGCCAGCAGCCAAGAGGCCATGAACACTGAAGCTTTCTTT
CDR3: CASSQEAMNTEAFF

J: TRBJ1-6
size: few
D: -
V: TRBV5-4
DNA: TGTGCCAGCAGCCCGGACATATATTCACCCCTCCACTTT
CDR3: CASSPDIYSPLHF

J: TRBJ2-5
size: few
D: TRBD1
V: TRBV11-2
DNA: TGTGCCAGCAGCTCCATGGACAGGGACCAAGAGACCCAGTACTTC
CDR3: CASSSMDRDQETQYF

J: TRBJ1-1
size: -
D: -
V: TRBV18
DNA: TGTGCCAGCTCACCAAATGGGGGGCACACTGAAGCTTTCTTT
CDR3: CASSPNGGHTEAFF

J: TRBJ2-1
size: many
D: TRBD1
V: TRBV7-8
DNA: TGTGCCAGCAGCAAACAGGGGATTGAGCAGTTCTTC
CDR3: CASSKQGIEQFF

J: TRBJ1-6
size: -
D: -
V: TRBV20-1
DNA: TGCAGTGCCAACTTGGCGGGTAATTCACCCCTCCACTTT
CDR3: CSANLAGNSPLHF

J: TRBJ2-7
size: -
D: TRBD2
V: TRBV12-3/TRBV12-4
DNA: TGTGCCAGCAGCACGGGACTAGCGTACCACGAGCAGTACTTC
CDR3: CASSTGLAYHEQYF

J: TRBJ1-2
size: -
D: -
V: TRBV7-2
DNA: TGTGCCAGCAGCCCTGATGGAGCTACCTATGGCTACACCTTC
CDR3: CASSPDGATYGYTF

J: TRBJ1-2
size: many
D: -
V: TRBV19
DNA: TGTGCCAGTAAGAAGGGCGTGGAAGGCTACACCTTC
CDR3: CASKKGVEGYTF

J: TRBJ2-5
size: -
D: TRBD2
V: TRBV12-3/TRBV12-4
DNA: TGTGCCAGCAGTTATCTAGCGGGCACCCCCTTCTTC
CDR3: CASSYLAGTPFF

J: TRBJ1-1
size: -
D: TRBD1
V: TRBV18
DNA: TGTGCCAGCTCACAAAATAGACAGGGAGATAAAGCTTTCTTT
CDR3: CASSQNRQGDKAFF

J: TRBJ2-5
size: -
D: -
V: TRBV15
DNA: TGTGCCACCAGCAGAGATTGGGCAGGCGAAGAGACCCAGTACTTC
CDR3: CATSRDWAGEETQYF

J: TRBJ2-1
size: once
D: TRBD2
V: TRBV10-2
DNA: TGCGCCAGCAGTGTGGGCGGGGGAAACAATGAGCAGTTCTTC
CDR3: CASSVGGGNNEQFF

J: TRBJ2-7
size: -
D: -
V: TRBV6-5
DNA: TGTGCCAGCAGTTACAGGGAGAGGTACTTC
CDR3: CASSYRERYF

J: TRBJ2-3
size: -
D: TRBD2
V: TRBV20-1
DNA: TGCAGTGCTAAAGTCTTACTAGCGGGGGGACTCACAGATACGCAGTATTTT
CDR3: CSAKVLLAGGLTDTQYF

J: TRBJ2-7
size: once
D: -
V: TRBV11-1
DNA: TGTGCCAGCAGCTGGGGACTCCCATCCTACGAGCAGTACTTC
CDR3: CASSWGLPSYEQYF

J: TRBJ2-3
size: few
D: -
V: TRBV15
DNA: TGTGCCACCAGCAGAGTCAGGGTGGATACGCAGTATTTT
CDR3: CATSRVRVDTQYF

J: TRBJ1-1
size: -
D: TRBD1
V: TRBV29-1
DNA: TGCAGCGTTCAGGACAGGCTTTTAGCTTTCTTT
CDR3: CSVQDRLLAFF

J: TRBJ2-3
size: -
D: -
V: TRBV27
DNA: TGTGCCAGCAGTTTATCGGGGACCTCAGATACGCAGTATTTT
CDR3: CASSLSGTSDTQYF

J: TRBJ2-1
size: few
D: TRBD2
V: TRBV2
DNA: TGTGCCAGCAGTGATGTAGCGGGGGGGAACAATGAGCAGTTCTTC
CDR3: CASSDVAGGNNEQFF

J: TRBJ2-2
size: -
D: TRBD1
V: TRBV5-1
DNA: TGCGCCAGCAGCGACAGGGTATCCACCGGGGAGCTGTTTTTT
CDR3: CASSDRVSTGELFF

J: TRBJ2-5
size: -
D: TRBD1
V: TRBV29-1
DNA: TGCAGCGTTGAGGGACAGCCTGGGGGCCAAGAGACCCAGTACTTC
CDR3: CSVEGQPGGQETQYF

J: TRBJ2-3
size: few
D: TRBD2
V: TRBV25-1
DNA: TGTGCCAGCAGTGATTATAGCGGGGTGTCCACAGATACGCAGTATTTT
CDR3: CASSDYSGVSTDTQYF

J: TRBJ1-3
size: -
D: TRBD1
V: TRBV5-1
DNA: TGCGCCAGCAGCCCAAGAACCGTGGGACAGAGCTCTGGAAACACCATATATTTT
CDR3: CASSPRTVGQSSGNTIYF

J: TRBJ2-5
size: -
D: -
V: TRBV6-5
DNA: TGTGCCAGCAGATCCACAGGGTGGGAGACCCAGTACTTC
CDR3: CASRSTGWETQYF

J: TRBJ2-7
size: few
D: TRBD1
V: TRBV7-2
DNA: TGTGCCAGCAGCTTATCGGACAGGAAATTTTACGAGCAGTACTTC
CDR3: CASSLSDRKFYEQYF

J: TRBJ1-6
size: few
D: -
V: TRBV21-1
DNA: TGTGCCAGCAGCAAATTTTCAGTCAGGACCCTAATGGTCACCTCACCCCTCCACTTT
CDR3: CASSKFSVRTLMVTSPLHF

J: TRBJ2-3
size: -
D: TRBD1
V: TRBV7-6
DNA: TGTGCCAGCAGCCCGAACCCTGGGGGACAGGTCACAGATACGCAGTATTTT
CDR3: CASSPNPGGQVTDTQYF

J: TRBJ2-3
size: -
D: -
V: TRBV3-1
DNA: TGTGCCAGCAGCTATAGCGGTAGCACAGATACGCAGTATTTT
CDR3: CASSYSGSTDTQYF